The sequence of this T cell receptor (beta chain) was determined in a study of T cells after yellow fever vaccination. In the study overall: It was SMART-Seq v4 Ultra Low Input that prepared the fractions with low cell numbers. General study findings and limits: Clones that expanded after primary vaccination mostly reappeared after the booster (around 96% CD4, about 89% CD8). Within FACS-sorted repertoires, abundant clonotypes contaminating from the bulk population could be present.

Template-switching 5'RACE yielded the TCR cDNA; a universal primer site and UMIs were added in the process. TCRdb processed the 5' RACE reads anew with MiXCR; each CDR3 protein has one entry. The repertoire holds 300,000 to 450,000 distinct CDR3 sequences, with roughly 6.2% as singletons. The CDR3 is 15 residues long. V gave up 1 base and J gave up 1 base, with 10 bases separating them. Germline values: CDR1 SGHTA, CDR2 FQGNSA. In this sample, this clonotype turned up many times. What it binds is unknown. The specimen comprised PBMCs, sampled 5 days after the yellow fever booster vaccination. The sequence came from a man under 40 who received the YFV17D yellow fever vaccine. V usage is TRBV7-2 and J usage is TRBJ1-1; D call uncertain. The DNA for the CDR3 is TGTGCCAGCAGCTTAGTAGGAGGTCAGAACACTGAAGCTTTCTTT. It yields the protein CASSLVGGQNTEAFF.